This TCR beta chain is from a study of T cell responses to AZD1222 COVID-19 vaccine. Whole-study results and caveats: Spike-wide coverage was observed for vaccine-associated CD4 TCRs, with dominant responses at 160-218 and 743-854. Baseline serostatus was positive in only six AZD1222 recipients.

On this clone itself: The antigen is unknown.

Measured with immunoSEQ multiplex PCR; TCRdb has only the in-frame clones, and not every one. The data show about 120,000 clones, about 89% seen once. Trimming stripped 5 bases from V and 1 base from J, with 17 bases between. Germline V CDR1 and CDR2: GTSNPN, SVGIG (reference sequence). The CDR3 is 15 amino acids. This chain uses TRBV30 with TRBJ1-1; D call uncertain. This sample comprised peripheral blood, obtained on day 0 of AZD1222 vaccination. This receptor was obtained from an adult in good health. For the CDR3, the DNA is TGTGCCTGGGGCGCCCGGGGAGGAAGGAACACTGAAGCTTTCTTT. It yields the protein CAWGARGGRNTEAFF. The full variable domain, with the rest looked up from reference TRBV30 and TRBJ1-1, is SQTIHQWPATLVQPVGSPLSLECTVEGTSNPNLYWYRQAAGRGLQLLFYSVGIGQISSEVPQNLSASRPQDRQFILSSKKLLLSDSGFYLCAWGARGGRNTEAFFGQGTRLTVV.